These 2 T cell receptor beta chains originate from one sample sequenced in a study of blood T cells in healthy people across ages. With a J-beta primer mix and a sample-barcoded 5' primer, a second PCR ran about 7 to 12 cycles. MiXCR, applied by TCRdb to the 5' RACE reads, yields one record per CDR3 protein. The data hold 700,000 to 900,000 distinct CDR3 sequences, with about 55% observed a single time. Sequencing input: blood. All receptors come from a man at least 80 years old in good health.

This clonotype was seen only a few times. V gene TRBV9 combines with J gene TRBJ2-5; D is possibly TRBD1 (6 bases). The CDR3 runs to 14 residues. Trimming took off 0 bases at V and 11 bases at J, with 17 bases between the two ends. Germline CDR1 is SGDLS and CDR2 is YYNGEE. The CDR3 sequence: CASSVGNRANEQYF. The CDR3 DNA is TGTGCCAGCAGCGTAGGGAACAGGGCTAATGAGCAGTACTTC.

The chain uses TRBV28 and TRBJ2-7, with 9 bases fitting TRBD2. Per the germline V gene, CDR1 is MDHEN and CDR2 is SYDVKM. J gave up 7 bases and V 4 bases, and 11 bases lay outside the gene matches. The CDR3 is 15 residues long. The CDR3 DNA reads TGTGCCAGCAGTTCCCCGGCGGGAGGGCGGAAAGAGCAGTACTTC. It translates to CASSSPAGGRKEQYF.